Shown below are 17 T cell receptor beta chains from a single sample sequenced in a study of OX40 agonist ivuxolimab in advanced cancers. Here immunoSEQ multiplex PCR was the method, and the copy in TCRdb shows in-frame clones only, minus some. This sample carries about 120,000 clones, roughly 90% of them seen once, and the ten largest clones take about 0.28%. The sequenced sample was CD4+ or CD8+ T cells sorted from blood, obtained in a trial of the OX40 agonist ivuxolimab. The receptors derive from an adult with an advanced solid tumor such as melanoma, head and neck, liver or kidney cancer.

This chain connects TRBV28 to TRBJ2-1; 12 nucleotides match TRBD2. Germline CDR1 and CDR2: MDHEN and SYDVKM. This CDR3 comprises 14 residues. J gave up 15 bases and V 4 bases, and 10 bases lay outside the gene matches. This CDR3 reads CASSSGTSGLVAFF. In DNA, the CDR3 is TGTGCCAGCAGTTCCGGGACTAGCGGGTTGGTTGCGTTCTTC.

The J gene is TRBJ1-3, the V gene TRBV19; TRBD1 matches at 10 bases. This CDR3 has 15 amino acids. Losses at the gene ends were 6 bases for V and 5 bases for J; bases not matched to a gene: 7. CDR1 is LNHDA and CDR2 is SQIVND in the germline V gene (reference sequence). Here the CDR3 reads CASRPDRGPRNTIYF. In DNA, the CDR3 is TGTGCCAGTAGGCCTGACAGGGGGCCGAGAAACACCATATATTTT.

The chain joins TRBV7-2 to TRBJ2-7; a possible D gene is TRBD2 (5 bases). Germline assignment: CDR1 SGHTA and CDR2 FQGNSA. V was pared by 5 bases and J by 3 bases, with 14 bases between. CDR3 length: 14 amino acids. The CDR3, as DNA: TGTGCCAGCAGCAGAGGACTTTTTAACTACGAGCAGTACTTC. This sequence encodes CASSRGLFNYEQYF.

The CDR3 nucleotides are TGTGCCAGCAGTCGGGACAGGGTGGGCTATGGCTACACCTTC. Amino acid sequence: CASSRDRVGYGYTF. This chain uses TRBV6-5 with TRBJ1-2; 9 bases agree with TRBD1. This CDR3 spans 14 amino acids. Germline lookup yields CDR1 MNHEY and CDR2 SVGAGI. Losses at the gene ends were 5 bases for V and 4 bases for J; bases not matched to a gene: 5.

This chain connects TRBV27 to TRBJ2-4; D not resolved. Germline-derived CDR1 and CDR2 are MNHEY and SMNVEV (reference sequence). The length of the CDR3 is 15 residues. V was cut by 4 bases and J by 0 bases, with 10 bases left in between. Here the CDR3 DNA reads TGTGCCAGCAGTTCCCCTTTTCTAGCCAAAAACATTCAGTACTTC. Its translation is CASSSPFLAKNIQYF.

This chain uses TRBV11-1 with TRBJ2-3, with 14 bases identical to TRBD2. This CDR3 comprises 15 residues. The V and J ends lost 5 bases and 10 bases, in that order; junction bases with no gene match: 8. The germline gives CDR1 SGHAT, CDR2 FQDESV (reference sequence). The CDR3 coding sequence is TGTGCCAGCAGCCAAGGGACTAGCGGGAGTCATCCGCAGTATTTT. Translating it yields CASSQGTSGSHPQYF.

This clone was counted between two and nine times. V is TRBV5-1 and J is TRBJ1-2; 7 positions agree with TRBD1. Germline assignment: CDR1 SGHRS and CDR2 YFSETQ. There are 15 residues in the CDR3. V shed 4 bases and J 4 bases; nucleotides not matched to a gene: 10. The CDR3 nucleotides read TGCGCCAGCAGCACCTGGGACAGCGGTTCCTATGGCTACACCTTC. Its protein is CASSTWDSGSYGYTF. The whole variable domain, filled in from reference TRBV5-1 and TRBJ1-2, reads KAGVTQTPRYLIKTRGQQVTLSCSPISGHRSVSWYQQTPGQGLQFLFEYFSETQRNKGNFPGRFSGRQFSNSRSEMNVSTLELGDSALYLCASSTWDSGSYGYTFGSGTRLTVV.

The V gene is TRBV7-3, the J gene TRBJ2-1; 10 bases are shared with TRBD2. The CDR3 is 17 amino acids. Germline CDR1 SGHTA, CDR2 FQGTGA. V was pared by 6 bases and J by 7 bases, with 15 bases of the junction left unmatched. The CDR3 DNA follows: TGTGCCAGCAGGCAACGTGAAAGCGGGAGGGATGGAAATGAGCAGTTCTTC. This codes for CASRQRESGRDGNEQFF.

The chain uses TRBV6-5 and TRBJ1-1; TRBD1 aligns across 9 bases. CDR1 is MNHEY and CDR2 is SVGAGI in the germline V gene. The ends lost 10 bases at V and 10 bases at J; junction bases unmatched: 19. CDR3 length equals 15 residues. The CDR3 here is CATKGPGQGDARAFF. For the CDR3, the DNA is TGTGCCACCAAGGGTCCGGGACAGGGCGATGCGAGAGCTTTCTTT.

This rearrangement joins TRBV5-1 to TRBJ2-2, with D perhaps matching TRBD1 or TRBD2 (6 bases each). CDR3 length equals 16 residues. V was trimmed by 1 base and J by 1 base, leaving 11 bases between them. Per germline, CDR1 SGHRS and CDR2 YFSETQ. CDR3 region: CASSLLGGLNTGELFF. The CDR3 nucleotides are TGCGCCAGCAGCTTGCTGGGGGGCCTGAACACCGGGGAGCTGTTTTTT.

The J gene is TRBJ1-2, the V gene TRBV28; 7 nucleotides agree with TRBD1. V lost 3 bases and J lost 8; bases outside the gene matches: 9. Germline V gene sequence: CDR1 MDHEN, CDR2 SYDVKM. This CDR3 contains 14 residues. CDR3 bases: TGTGCCAGCAGTTTGCCCACACAGGGGTTAGGCTACACCTTC. Its protein is CASSLPTQGLGYTF.

The gene calls are TRBV5-4 and TRBJ2-7; 9 bases fit TRBD2. The CDR3 is made up of 16 amino acids. Trimming took 0 bases from V and 0 from J; bases not matched to a gene: 4. CDR1 and CDR2 from the germline V gene are SGHNT and YYREEE (reference sequence). The CDR3 DNA follows: TGTGCCAGCAGCTTGGACGGCGGGAGGGCCTCCTACGAGCAGTACTTC. The encoded protein is CASSLDGGRASYEQYF.

The V gene is TRBV6-5, the J gene TRBJ1-6; D unclear. The CDR3 consists of 16 residues. Looked up from germline, CDR1 is MNHEY and CDR2 is SVGAGI. Trimming took off 0 bases at V and 5 bases at J, with 11 bases between the two ends. The CDR3 nucleotides read TGTGCCAGCAGTTACTCGATGGCAGCCGATAATTCACCCCTCCACTTT. As protein: CASSYSMAADNSPLHF.

The J gene is TRBJ2-7, the V gene TRBV27; weak D call: TRBD1 (5 bases). Trimming took off 5 bases at V and 3 bases at J, with 5 bases between the two ends. Germline loops: CDR1 MNHEY, CDR2 SMNVEV (reference sequence). CDR3 length equals 11 residues. CDR3 residues: CASSQGYEQYF. The CDR3 coding sequence is TGTGCCAGCAGTCAGGGCTACGAGCAGTACTTC.

This chain's CDR3 is CASSEARPWGPNSPLHF. In DNA form, the CDR3 reads TGTGCCAGCAGTGAAGCGCGACCGTGGGGCCCTAATTCACCCCTCCACTTT. The chain joins TRBV6-1 to TRBJ1-6, with D maybe TRBD1 (5 bases). V was shortened by 0 bases and J by 6 bases, with 15 bases between the two germline ends. The CDR3 is 17 amino acids. CDR1 and CDR2 from the germline V gene are MNHNS and SASEGT.

The V gene is TRBV28, the J gene TRBJ1-4; D is uncertain. V was trimmed by 6 bases and J by 4 bases, leaving 15 bases between them. The V gene's germline CDR1 is MDHEN and CDR2 SYDVKM. The length of the CDR3 is 15 residues. CDR3 sequence: CASSRRAGGNEKLFF. DNA of the CDR3: TGTGCCAGCAGCAGGAGGGCCGGTGGTAATGAAAAACTGTTTTTT. Together with reference TRBV28 and TRBJ1-4, the CDR3 gives the full variable domain: DVKVTQSSRYLVKRTGEKVFLECVQDMDHENMFWYRQDPGLGLRLIYFSYDVKMKEKGDIPEGYSVSREKKERFSLILESASTNQTSMYLCASSRRAGGNEKLFFGSGTQLSVL.

V and J are TRBV7-2 and TRBJ1-5; no clear D. The germline CDR1 and CDR2 sequences are SGHTA and FQGNSA. The CDR3 contains 13 residues. The V end lost 4 bases, the J end lost 5 bases, and 9 bases lay between the germline ends. CDR3 in DNA: TGTGCCAGCAGCTCCCCCCCCGATCAGCCCCAGCATTTT. This sequence encodes CASSSPPDQPQHF. Supplemented by reference TRBV7-2 and TRBJ1-5, the full variable domain reads GAGVSQSPSNKVTEKGKDVELRCDPISGHTALYWYRQSLGQGLEFLIYFQGNSAPDKSGLPSDRFSAERTGGSVSTLTIQRTQQEDSAVYLCASSSPPDQPQHFGDGTRLSIL.